This paragraph reports one T cell receptor beta chain. The sample comes from a study of T cells expressing NK-cell markers. This CDR3 is 15 amino acids long. TCRdb reprocessed the 5' RACE reads and stores each CDR3 protein as one record, lacking DNA. The sample has roughly 450,000 distinct CDR3 sequences. The sample taken for sequencing was blood T cells: a sorted CD56 or NKG2C T cell subset, CD4+ or CD8+ T cells, or bulk PBMC T cells (not recorded which). The clonotype comes from a woman between 45 and 60 years old in good health. The gene calls are TRBV12-3 or TRBV12-4 and TRBJ2-3. This CDR3 reads CASSLARRLADTQYF.